This T cell receptor (beta chain) appears in the sequencing data of a study of monozygotic twins with cystic fibrosis. From germline, CDR1 is KGHSH and CDR2 LQKENI. The germline V and J ends were trimmed by 7 bases and 2 bases, with 15 bases remaining between them. This CDR3 comprises 14 residues. This table comes from immunoSEQ multiplex PCR, and its TCRdb copy is limited to in-frame clones, with some not included. The repertoire holds fewer than 15,000 clones, with 70% to 90% as singletons. This chain uses TRBV18 with TRBJ2-7; D not certain. Material: blood. The source of this sequence is a man aged 18 to 30 with cystic fibrosis. CDR3 loop: CASLSEASAYEQYF. Here the CDR3 DNA reads TGTGCCAGCTTATCCGAGGCCTCTGCCTACGAGCAGTACTTC.